The 20 T cell receptor beta chains given below trace back to one sample, sequenced in a study of shared clonotypes between healthy human individuals. The naive CD8 population came from CD45RO-negative cells selected for CCR7, without terminally differentiated effector memory CD45RA+ cells. Data came from immunoSEQ multiplex PCR; TCRdb stores just in-frame clones and leaves some out. The top ten clones hold about 1.1% of a sample with about 2 million clones, roughly 94% of them seen once. Input material: naive CD8+ T cells sorted from blood. These receptors were obtained from a man between 18 and 35 years old in good health.

J is TRBJ2-7 and V is TRBV19; D is perhaps TRBD1 (6 bases). V was cut by 3 bases and J by 1 base, with 13 bases left in between. Germline V gene sequence: CDR1 LNHDA, CDR2 SQIVND (reference sequence). The CDR3 runs to 15 residues. CDR3 nucleotides: TGTGCCAGTAGTATCCAGGGGTTACGGTCCTACGAGCAGTACTTC. This codes for CASSIQGLRSYEQYF.

This clone was recorded once. The chain recombines TRBV27 with TRBJ1-1; perhaps TRBD1 as D (6 bases). This CDR3 has 14 residues. Deletions cut 2 bases from V and 1 base from J, with 8 bases between. Germline V gene sequence: CDR1 MNHEY, CDR2 SMNVEV (reference sequence). Here the CDR3 DNA reads TGTGCCAGCAGTTTAGGGGGCTGGAACACTGAAGCTTTCTTT. Its protein product is CASSLGGWNTEAFF.

The rearrangement uses TRBV4-3 and TRBJ2-1, with D unresolved. With 0 bases removed from V and 8 bases from J, the gap between germline ends came to 17 bases. This CDR3 has 16 residues. From germline, CDR1 is LGHNA and CDR2 YSLEER. The CDR3 reads CASSQDLVTLGHEQFF. CDR3 bases: TGCGCCAGCAGCCAAGATCTAGTGACACTGGGCCATGAGCAGTTCTTC.

V usage is TRBV27 and J usage is TRBJ2-3; 9 bases agree with TRBD2. V shed 4 bases and J 0 bases; nucleotides not matched to a gene: 2. The germline gives CDR1 MNHEY, CDR2 SMNVEV (reference sequence). This CDR3 is 15 amino acids long. This CDR3 reads CASSYLAGSTDTQYF. The CDR3 DNA reads as TGTGCCAGCAGTTACCTAGCGGGGAGCACAGATACGCAGTATTTT.

The V call is TRBV21-1, the J call TRBJ1-5. TRBV21-1 is classified as a pseudogene. CDR3 size: 18 residues. The CDR3, as DNA: TGTGCCAGCAGCTTCAGCAAAGGGCTGGGTGCGGTGATTCAGCCCCAGCATTTT. This sequence encodes CASSFSKGLGAVIQPQHF.

The chain links TRBV2 to TRBJ2-7; 10 bases align to TRBD1. V trimming: 10 bases; J trimming: 3 bases; junction bases outside the gene matches: 9. CDR3 length equals 14 residues. Germline-derived CDR1 and CDR2 are SNHLY and FYNNEI. CDR3 sequence reads: CATNSGTGVYEQYF. The DNA for the CDR3 is TGTGCCACCAATTCCGGGACAGGGGTCTACGAGCAGTACTTC.

Points on this clone: The sample contains more than one DNA sequence encoding this CDR3. This chain connects TRBV5-1 to TRBJ2-1, with TRBD1 matching over 8 bases. Germline assignment: CDR1 SGHRS and CDR2 YFSETQ. Trimming cost V 4 bases and J 5 bases; bases outside gene matches: 8. The CDR3 runs to 15 residues. CDR3 nucleotide sequence: TGCGCCAGCAGCCCAGGACAGGGTACTAACAATGAGCAGTTCTTC. The encoded protein is CASSPGQGTNNEQFF.

The chain uses TRBV7-2 and TRBJ1-2; D remains unclear. Germline CDR1 and CDR2: SGHTA and FQGNSA. CDR3 length: 11 amino acids. V was shortened by 7 bases and J by 8 bases, with 11 bases between the two germline ends. The chain's CDR3 is CASNSVAGYTF. The CDR3 DNA reads TGTGCCAGCAACTCCGTCGCCGGCTACACCTTC.

V usage is TRBV4-3 and J usage is TRBJ1-1; D not certain. V was shortened by 1 base and J by 4 bases, with 25 bases between the two germline ends. CDR3 length equals 19 residues. CDR1 is LGHNA and CDR2 is YSLEER in the germline V gene. CDR3 DNA sequence: TGCGCCAGCAGCCAAGGGCTACCTATGGAAGACATTGTGCTCACTGAAGCTTTCTTT. Translated: CASSQGLPMEDIVLTEAFF.

CDR3 in amino acids: CASSPVPPSLGNSPLHF. The CDR3 nucleotides are TGTGCCAGCAGCCCCGTCCCCCCGAGTCTTGGTAATTCACCCCTCCACTTT. This chain connects TRBV7-9 to TRBJ1-6; D ambiguous. Trimming stripped 5 bases from V and 6 bases from J, with 20 bases between. Germline V gene lookup returns CDR1 SEHNR and CDR2 FQNEAQ (reference sequence). This CDR3 has 17 amino acids.

In regard to this clone: The same CDR3 is also encoded by other DNA sequences in this sample. V and J are TRBV27 and TRBJ1-6; D unresolved. Trimming removed 2 bases at V and 10 bases at J, with 12 bases between. Germline CDR1 is MNHEY and CDR2 is SMNVEV (reference sequence). The length of the CDR3 is 14 residues. CDR3 in amino acids: CASSLSGSGSPLHF. In DNA, the CDR3 is TGTGCCAGCAGTTTAAGTGGGTCGGGGTCACCCCTCCACTTT.

The chain has TRBV9 and TRBJ1-1; D perhaps matches TRBD1 (5 bases). CDR1 and CDR2 (germline): SGDLS, YYNGEE. V gave up 4 bases and J gave up 7 bases, with 20 bases separating them. The CDR3 covers 15 residues. DNA of the CDR3: TGTGCCAGCAGCACTGCGGGACTCGGGCAAGGTGAAGCTTTCTTT. Encoded protein: CASSTAGLGQGEAFF.

J is TRBJ2-7 and V is TRBV6-5; weak D call: TRBD2 (6 bases). This CDR3 contains 13 residues. V lost 6 bases, J lost 4 bases, and 13 bases lay in between. The V gene's germline CDR1 is MNHEY and CDR2 SVGAGI. The CDR3 region has the DNA TGTGCCAGCAGCCGCGGGACGACATACGAGCAGTACTTC. Its protein is CASSRGTTYEQYF.

This chain connects TRBV10-3 to TRBJ2-7; weak D call: TRBD1 (6 bases). With 3 bases removed from V and 3 bases from J, the gap between germline ends came to 9 bases. Germline values: CDR1 ENHRY, CDR2 SYGVKD. This CDR3 is 13 amino acids long. The CDR3: CAISENRDYEQYF. As DNA, the CDR3 is TGTGCCATCAGTGAAAACAGGGACTACGAGCAGTACTTC.

V and J are TRBV5-1 and TRBJ2-7; D is unresolved. V was clipped by 3 bases and J by 2 bases, with 12 bases between them. The CDR3 covers 14 residues. Looked up from germline, CDR1 is SGHRS and CDR2 is YFSETQ. The CDR3 protein is CASSYVGQAYEQYF. Written as DNA, the CDR3 is TGCGCCAGCAGCTATGTGGGCCAGGCCTACGAGCAGTACTTC.

A single count supports this clone. The V gene is TRBV11-2, the J gene TRBJ1-1; no clear D. V lost 2 bases and J 9 bases, leaving 19 bases between the germline ends. The CDR3 consists of 15 residues. The V gene's germline CDR1 is SGHAT and CDR2 FQNNGV. CDR3 nucleotide sequence: TGTGCCAGCAGCTTATTGGACGGATTCGACCGTCAAGCTTTCTTT. Protein: CASSLLDGFDRQAFF.

The rearrangement uses TRBV6-5 and TRBJ2-3, with TRBD2 matching over 8 bases. Germline V lookup: CDR1 MNHEY, CDR2 SVGAGI. Trimming took 0 bases from V and 6 from J; bases not matched to a gene: 8. The CDR3 is 16 amino acids. The CDR3 spells CASSYSSSGPGDTQYF. In DNA, the CDR3 is TGTGCCAGCAGTTACTCTTCTAGCGGGCCCGGTGATACGCAGTATTTT.

CDR3 DNA sequence: TGCGCCAGCAGCCCCCAAGATAGAGGGCGAGGCTACACCTTC. This encodes CASSPQDRGRGYTF. The chain recombines TRBV4-1 with TRBJ1-2; D uncertain. V shed 4 bases and J shed 8 bases, with 17 bases lying between them. Germline CDR1 MGHRA, CDR2 YSYEKL. The CDR3 spans 14 residues.

The CDR3 is CATYRGWDEQYF. CDR3 sequence (DNA): TGTGCCACCTACAGGGGGTGGGACGAGCAGTACTTC. The chain joins TRBV2 to TRBJ2-7; 8 nucleotides align to TRBD1. The CDR3 is made up of 12 amino acids. V shed 10 bases, J shed 5 bases, and the junction held 7 bases outside the gene matches. Germline CDR1 and CDR2: SNHLY and FYNNEI.

The chain uses TRBV27 and TRBJ1-2, with TRBD1 as a possible D gene (5 bases). Trimming took 0 bases from V and 2 from J, leaving 10 bases between them. The CDR3 has 15 amino acids. Germline CDR1 and CDR2: MNHEY and SMNVEV (reference sequence). For the CDR3, the DNA is TGTGCCAGCAGTTTATCGGGCGCAGGGAACTATGGCTACACCTTC. Its translation: CASSLSGAGNYGYTF.